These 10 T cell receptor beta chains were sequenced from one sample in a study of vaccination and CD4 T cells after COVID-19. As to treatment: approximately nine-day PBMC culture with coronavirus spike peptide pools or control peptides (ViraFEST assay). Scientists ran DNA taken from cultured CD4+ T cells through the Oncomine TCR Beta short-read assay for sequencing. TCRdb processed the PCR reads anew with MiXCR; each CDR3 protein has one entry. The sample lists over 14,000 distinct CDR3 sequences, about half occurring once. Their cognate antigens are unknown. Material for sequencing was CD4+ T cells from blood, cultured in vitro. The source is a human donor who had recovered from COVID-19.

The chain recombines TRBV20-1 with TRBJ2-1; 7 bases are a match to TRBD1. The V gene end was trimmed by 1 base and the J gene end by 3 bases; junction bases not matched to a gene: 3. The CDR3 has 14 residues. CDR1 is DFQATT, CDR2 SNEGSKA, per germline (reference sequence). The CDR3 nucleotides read TGCAGTGCTAGAGTAGCAGGGGGCTACAATGAGCAGTTCTTC. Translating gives CSARVAGGYNEQFF.

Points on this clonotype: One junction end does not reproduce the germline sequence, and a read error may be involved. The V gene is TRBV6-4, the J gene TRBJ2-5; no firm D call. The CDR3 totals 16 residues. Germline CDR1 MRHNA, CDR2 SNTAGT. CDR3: CASSDGPRTIQGTQYF. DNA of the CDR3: TGTGCCAGCAGTGACGGACCACGTACGATTCAAGGGACCCAGTACTTC.

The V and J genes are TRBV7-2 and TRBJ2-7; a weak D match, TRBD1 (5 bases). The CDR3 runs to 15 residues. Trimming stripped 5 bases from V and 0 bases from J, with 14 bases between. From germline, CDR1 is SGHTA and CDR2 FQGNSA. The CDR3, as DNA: TGTGCCAGCAGCCCCCGGCAGGGCAGCTCCTACGAGCAGTACTTC. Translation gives CASSPRQGSSYEQYF.

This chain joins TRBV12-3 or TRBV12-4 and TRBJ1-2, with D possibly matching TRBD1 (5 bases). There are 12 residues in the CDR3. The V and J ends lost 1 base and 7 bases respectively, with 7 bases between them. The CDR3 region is CASSLVGAGYTF. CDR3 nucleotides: TGTGCCAGCAGTTTAGTCGGGGCTGGCTACACCTTC.

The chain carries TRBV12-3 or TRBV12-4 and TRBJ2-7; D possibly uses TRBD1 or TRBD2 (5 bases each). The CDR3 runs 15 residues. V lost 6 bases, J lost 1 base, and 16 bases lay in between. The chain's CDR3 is CASSTNDRGSYEQYF. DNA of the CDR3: TGTGCCAGCAGCACAAATGACAGAGGGTCCTACGAGCAGTACTTC.

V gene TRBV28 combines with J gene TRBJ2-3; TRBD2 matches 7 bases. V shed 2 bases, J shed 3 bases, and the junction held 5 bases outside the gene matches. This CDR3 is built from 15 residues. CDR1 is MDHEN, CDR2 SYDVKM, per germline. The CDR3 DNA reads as TGTGCCAGCAGTTTACCGGGACTATTAACAGATACGCAGTATTTT. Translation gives CASSLPGLLTDTQYF.

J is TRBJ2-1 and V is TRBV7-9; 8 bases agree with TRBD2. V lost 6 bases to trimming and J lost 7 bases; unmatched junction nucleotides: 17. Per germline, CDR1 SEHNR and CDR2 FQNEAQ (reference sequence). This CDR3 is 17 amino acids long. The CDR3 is CASSTRTGGGGWNEQFF. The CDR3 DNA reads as TGTGCCAGCAGTACGCGCACGGGAGGCGGGGGGTGGAATGAGCAGTTCTTC.

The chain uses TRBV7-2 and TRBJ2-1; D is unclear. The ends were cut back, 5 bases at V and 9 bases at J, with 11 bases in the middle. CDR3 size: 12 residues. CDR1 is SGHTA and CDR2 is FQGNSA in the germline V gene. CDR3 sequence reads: CASSTQESEQFF. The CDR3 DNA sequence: TGTGCCAGCAGCACGCAGGAGAGTGAGCAGTTCTTC.

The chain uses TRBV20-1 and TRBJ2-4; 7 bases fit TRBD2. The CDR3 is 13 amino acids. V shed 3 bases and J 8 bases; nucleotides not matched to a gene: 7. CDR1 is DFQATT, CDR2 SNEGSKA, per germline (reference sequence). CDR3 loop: CSASSGTKYIQYF. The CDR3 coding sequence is TGCAGTGCTAGTTCTGGGACTAAGTACATTCAGTACTTC.

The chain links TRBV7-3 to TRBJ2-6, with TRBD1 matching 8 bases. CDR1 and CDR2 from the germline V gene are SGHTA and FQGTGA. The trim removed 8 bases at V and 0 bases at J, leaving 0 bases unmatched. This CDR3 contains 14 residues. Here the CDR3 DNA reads TGTGCCAGCGGGACAGGCTCTGGGGCCAACGTCCTGACTTTC. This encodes CASGTGSGANVLTF.